Listed below are T cell receptor beta chains from one sample, sequenced in a study of blood T cell repertoires in COVID-19. Generated by immunoSEQ multiplex PCR, the TCRdb table keeps only in-frame clones and is missing some. The sample includes about 60,000 clones, about 78% seen only once; the top ten take 10% to 15%. Sequencing was performed on peripheral blood. The receptors shown here come from a man aged 80 or over with acute or convalescent COVID-19. Each CDR3 is given with its conserved first and last residue. D genes are given only for firm matches. Rows give clone size only sometimes, using once, few, many, or a class for an expanded clone.

J,V,D,length,size,DNA,CDR3
TRBJ1-2,TRBV7-7,.,15,.,TGTGCTAGCAGCTTTGGGCATCTGGCTAACTATGGCTACACCTTC,CASSFGHLANYGYTF
TRBJ1-1,TRBV7-2,.,13,.,TGTGCCAGCAGTCCCTTTGTAATCGCTGAAGCTTTCTTT,CASSPFVIAEAFF
TRBJ1-5,TRBV19,TRBD1,16,.,TGTGCCAGTAGTATGCGTGCAGGGGGGAGGAATCAGCCCCAGCATTTT,CASSMRAGGRNQPQHF
TRBJ2-3,TRBV11-3,TRBD2,15,.,TGTGCCAGCAGCTTAACGGGAGGGCCTTCAGATACGCAGTATTTT,CASSLTGGPSDTQYF
TRBJ1-4,TRBV29-1,.,13,.,TGCAGCGTTGGAAAGGGAGGTAATGAAAAACTGTTTTTT,CSVGKGGNEKLFF
TRBJ2-5,TRBV5-1,TRBD2,18,.,TGCGCCAGCAGCCCAGGGACTAGCGGGGCCCCGTACCAAGAGACCCAGTACTTC,CASSPGTSGAPYQETQYF
TRBJ1-4,TRBV6-5,.,13,.,TGTGCCAGCTCCCTGGGGGGTTATGAAAAACTGTTTTTT,CASSLGGYEKLFF
TRBJ1-4,TRBV7-2,TRBD1,16,.,TGTGCCAGCAGCTGGGGACAGGGGACAACTAATGAAAAACTGTTTTTT,CASSWGQGTTNEKLFF
TRBJ2-5,TRBV29-1,.,14,.,TGCAGCGTTGAGGGTGACGTGCCGGGAGAGACCCAGTACTTC,CSVEGDVPGETQYF
TRBJ2-3,TRBV18,.,16,.,TGTGCCAGCTCACCCAGCGGGCGCACTAGCACAGATACGCAGTATTTT,CASSPSGRTSTDTQYF
TRBJ2-3,TRBV5-1,.,14,.,TGCGCCAGCAGCTTTTTGCAGGCCACAGATACGCAGTATTTT,CASSFLQATDTQYF
TRBJ2-5,TRBV19,.,15,.,TGTGCCAGTAGTATTTGGGCAGGGGATCAAGAGACCCAGTACTTC,CASSIWAGDQETQYF
TRBJ1-1,TRBV3-1/TRBV3-2,.,14,.,TGTGCCAGCAGCCAAGCTGGGGGGGCTAGTCGGGCTTTCTTT,CASSQAGGASRAFF
TRBJ2-1,TRBV6-5,TRBD2,15,.,TGTGCCAGCAGTTACGGCCAGCGGGGGAACAATGAGCAGTTCTTC,CASSYGQRGNNEQFF
TRBJ2-1,TRBV6-5,TRBD2,14,.,TGTGCCAGCAGGGGGACTAGCGGGACGGATGAGCAGTTCTTC,CASRGTSGTDEQFF
TRBJ1-2,TRBV6-5,.,15,.,TGTGCCAGCAGTTACTCGGGGGGGGGAGCCTATGGCTACACCTTC,CASSYSGGGAYGYTF
TRBJ2-2,TRBV11-1,TRBD1,13,.,TGTGCCAGCAGCCTCGGGACAGTGGGGGAGCTGTTTTTT,CASSLGTVGELFF
TRBJ1-1,TRBV3-1/TRBV3-2,TRBD1,16,.,TGTGCCAGCAGCCAACTAACAGGGGCCCTGAACACTGAAGCTTTCTTT,CASSQLTGALNTEAFF
TRBJ2-1,TRBV19,.,18,.,TGTGCCAGTAGTACAAGCGCCTCTGGCGGGGCCTTCTACAATGAGCAGTTCTTC,CASSTSASGGAFYNEQFF
TRBJ2-1,TRBV3-1/TRBV3-2,TRBD1,16,.,TGTGCCAGCAGCCATAGACCGGGACAGGGAAACAATGAGCAGTTCTTC,CASSHRPGQGNNEQFF
TRBJ2-3,TRBV11-3,.,11,few,TGTGCCAGCAGCTCTACAGATACGCAGTATTTT,CASSSTDTQYF
TRBJ2-7,TRBV27,TRBD2,15,once,TGTGCCAGCAGTTTGGTGCAGGGAGGGTCCTACGAGCAGTACTTC,CASSLVQGGSYEQYF
TRBJ2-2,TRBV2,.,14,once,TGTGCCAGCACGAATTCAGGGGCCACCGGGGAGCTGTTTTTT,CASTNSGATGELFF
TRBJ2-2,TRBV27,TRBD1,17,.,TGTGCCAGCAGTTTCGACTTCGGACAGGGTCGGACCGGGGAGCTGTTTTTT,CASSFDFGQGRTGELFF
TRBJ2-1,TRBV19,TRBD2,13,.,TGTGCCAGTCGGACTAGCGGGAGGAGTGAGCAGTTCTTC,CASRTSGRSEQFF
TRBJ1-6,TRBV5-1,.,15,.,TGCGCCAGCAGCTTGGCACAGCGAACGGGATCACCCCTCCACTTT,CASSLAQRTGSPLHF
TRBJ2-1,TRBV6-5,.,13,.,TGTGCCAGCAGGGCACAGGGACGAAATGAGCAGTTCTTC,CASRAQGRNEQFF
TRBJ2-1,TRBV5-6,TRBD2,16,.,TGTGCCAGCAGCTTGAGGGGGACTAGCGGGAGCCATGAGCAGTTCTTC,CASSLRGTSGSHEQFF
TRBJ2-3,TRBV5-1,.,12,.,TGCGCCAGCAGCCCAAGCACAGATACGCAGTATTTT,CASSPSTDTQYF
TRBJ2-4,TRBV6-5,.,15,.,TGTGCCAGCGGAATACAGACAGTAGCCAAAAACATTCAGTACTTC,CASGIQTVAKNIQYF
TRBJ1-1,TRBV24-1,TRBD1,17,.,TGTGCCACCAGTGACCATTGGGGACTTCAGGGGGGCACTGAAGCTTTCTTT,CATSDHWGLQGGTEAFF
TRBJ1-3,TRBV3-1/TRBV3-2,TRBD1,19,.,TGTGCCAGCAGCCAGGCGACAGGGTCAACTCTGAGCTCTGGAAACACCATATATTTT,CASSQATGSTLSSGNTIYF
TRBJ1-1,TRBV12-3/TRBV12-4,.,13,.,TGTGCCAGCAGTTTAGCCTACGGCACTGAAGCTTTCTTT,CASSLAYGTEAFF
TRBJ2-3,TRBV6-1,.,16,.,TGTGCCAGCAGTGAAGTAACGGCGGGGCTTGGAGATACGCAGTATTTT,CASSEVTAGLGDTQYF
TRBJ2-3,TRBV2,TRBD2,16,.,TGTGCCAGCGAACTAGCGGGGGGGCTGTCAACAGATACGCAGTATTTT,CASELAGGLSTDTQYF
TRBJ2-5,TRBV19,TRBD1,17,.,TGTGCCAGTAGTATGCCCCCGAACAGGGGGTACCAAGAGACCCAGTACTTC,CASSMPPNRGYQETQYF
TRBJ2-5,TRBV3-1/TRBV3-2,TRBD2,17,.,TGTGCCAGCAGCCAATTAATCCTGGCGGGAGTCCAAGAGACCCAGTACTTC,CASSQLILAGVQETQYF
TRBJ1-1,TRBV28,TRBD1,15,.,TGTGCCAGCAGAACAGGGGGCGCGGGAAACACTGAAGCTTTCTTT,CASRTGGAGNTEAFF
TRBJ2-5,TRBV11-2,TRBD1,17,.,TGTGCCAGCAGCTTAATACTCTACGGCAGGGGGCCAGAGACCCAGTACTTC,CASSLILYGRGPETQYF
TRBJ1-1,TRBV6-5,.,15,.,TGTGCCAGCAGAGCAAGGCCGACAAGGGGCACTGAAGCTTTCTTT,CASRARPTRGTEAFF
TRBJ1-4,TRBV5-4,.,15,.,TGTGCCAGCAGCCCCGACCTTAGGGGTAATGAAAAACTGTTTTTT,CASSPDLRGNEKLFF
TRBJ2-1,TRBV7-6,TRBD2,16,.,TGTGCCAGCAGCCCTCACGGACTAGCGGGAGTGTATGAGCAGTTCTTC,CASSPHGLAGVYEQFF
TRBJ2-4,TRBV2,.,13,few,TGTGCCAGCAGTTCTCCAGAAAAAAACATTCAGTACTTC,CASSSPEKNIQYF
TRBJ2-4,TRBV6-1,TRBD1,15,.,TGTGCCAGCAGTGAAGGGTTTACAGGGGCAAACATTCAGTACTTC,CASSEGFTGANIQYF
TRBJ2-2,TRBV9,TRBD1,12,.,TGTGCCAGCGAACAGGGGACCGGGGAGCTGTTTTTT,CASEQGTGELFF
TRBJ2-1,TRBV30,TRBD2,15,.,TGTGCCTGGAGTTCCACTAGCGGGGGGTTTAATGAGCAGTTCTTC,CAWSSTSGGFNEQFF
TRBJ1-2,TRBV7-2,.,16,few,TGTGCCAGCAGCTTAGCCCACGGACAACCGGGGGAGGGCTACACCTTC,CASSLAHGQPGEGYTF
TRBJ2-2,TRBV10-3,TRBD1,13,many,TGTGCCACCCAGGGGGCCTACACCGGGGAGCTGTTTTTT,CATQGAYTGELFF
TRBJ1-1,TRBV5-1,.,14,once,TGCGCCAGCAGCTTCGGGGAGGGGAACACTGAAGCTTTCTTT,CASSFGEGNTEAFF
TRBJ2-7,TRBV2,.,13,.,TGTGCCAGCGTCAGCGTTCAGGGGTTCGAGCAGTACTTC,CASVSVQGFEQYF
TRBJ1-2,TRBV10-3,TRBD1,12,.,TGTGCCATCAGCCAGGGGGCAGATGGCTACACCTTC,CAISQGADGYTF